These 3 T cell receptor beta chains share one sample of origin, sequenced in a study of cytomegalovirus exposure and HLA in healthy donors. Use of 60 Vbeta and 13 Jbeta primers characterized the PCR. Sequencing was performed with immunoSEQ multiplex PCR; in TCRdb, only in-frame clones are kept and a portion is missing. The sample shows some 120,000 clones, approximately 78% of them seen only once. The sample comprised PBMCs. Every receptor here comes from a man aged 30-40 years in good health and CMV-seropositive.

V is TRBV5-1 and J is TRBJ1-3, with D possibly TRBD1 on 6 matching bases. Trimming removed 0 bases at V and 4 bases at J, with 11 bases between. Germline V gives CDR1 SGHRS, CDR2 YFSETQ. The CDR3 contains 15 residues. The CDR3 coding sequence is TGCGCCAGCAGCTTGGCACCTACAGGGGGAAACACCATATATTTT. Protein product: CASSLAPTGGNTIYF.

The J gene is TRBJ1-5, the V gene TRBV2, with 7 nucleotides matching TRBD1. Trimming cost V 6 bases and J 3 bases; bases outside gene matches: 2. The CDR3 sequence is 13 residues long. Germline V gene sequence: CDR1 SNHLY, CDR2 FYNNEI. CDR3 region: CASRGQPNQPQHF. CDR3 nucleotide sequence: TGTGCCAGCAGGGGACAGCCCAATCAGCCCCAGCATTTT. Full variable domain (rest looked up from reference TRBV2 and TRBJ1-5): EPEVTQTPSHQVTQMGQEVILRCVPISNHLYFYWYRQILGQKVEFLVSFYNNEISEKSEIFDDQFSVERPDGSNFTLKIRSTKLEDSAMYFCASRGQPNQPQHFGDGTRLSIL.

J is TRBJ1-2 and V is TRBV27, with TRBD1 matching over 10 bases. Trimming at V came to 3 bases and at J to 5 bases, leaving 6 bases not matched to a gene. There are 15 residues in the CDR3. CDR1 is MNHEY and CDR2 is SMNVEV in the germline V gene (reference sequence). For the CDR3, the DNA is TGTGCCAGCAGTTTGTCCGGGACAGGGGTATATGGCTACACCTTC. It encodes CASSLSGTGVYGYTF.